This TCR beta chain emerged from a study of cytomegalovirus exposure and HLA in healthy donors. Turning to the study itself: An analysis done earlier identified approximately 120 million unique TCR beta sequences from around 180 million T cells. Within the Caucasian-associated ancestry cluster were roughly 81% of the approximately 400 genotyped donors.

To note about this clone: Its antigen remains unidentified.

The PCR contained 60 Vbeta and 13 Jbeta primers. This table comes from immunoSEQ multiplex PCR, and its TCRdb copy is limited to in-frame clones, with some not included. The profile shows approximately 110,000 clones, about 80% of them singletons. This CDR3 is built from 13 residues. V was trimmed by 5 bases and J by 4 bases, leaving 12 bases between them. CDR1 is SGHRS and CDR2 is YFSETQ in the germline V gene. Study-wide results and limits: From TCR beta sequences, most subjects' HLA-A and HLA-B alleles were reportedly predicted accurately.

The sequence was obtained from a woman aged 18-29 years in good health and CMV-seropositive. The chain recombines TRBV5-1 with TRBJ1-1; maybe TRBD1 (6 bases). Specimen: PBMCs. The CDR3: CASSFTGPTEAFF. CDR3 coding DNA: TGCGCCAGCAGTTTCACAGGGCCCACTGAAGCTTTCTTT.